The T cell receptor beta chain described here comes from a study of blood T cell repertoires in COVID-19. Overall study context: The samples span acute and convalescent COVID-19 from the United States, Italy and Spain. T cells, B-cell-depleted T cells, or PBMCs provided the cDNA or gDNA that served as material.

Per the study methods: Estimation of nucleated cell counts relied on the amplification of reference gene primers. Repertoires were generated with immunoSEQ multiplex PCR, while TCRdb's copy carries only in-frame clones and drops some. V and J calls and clone size come straight from that table; D and trimming were deduced from the DNA. There are 200,000 to 300,000 clones in the sample; approximately 84% occur only once, and about 4% lies in the top ten. CDR1 LNHDA and CDR2 SQIVND come from the germline V gene (reference sequence). This CDR3 spans 14 amino acids. V was cut by 3 bases and J by 0 bases, with 5 bases left in between. This clone was detected once.

The sequencing input was peripheral blood. The V gene is TRBV19, the J gene TRBJ2-2; D unresolved. This TCR was recovered from a man between 50 and 59 years old with acute or convalescent COVID-19. As DNA, the CDR3 is TGTGCCAGTAGTATCCTCTCGAACACCGGGGAGCTGTTTTTT. The encoded protein is CASSILSNTGELFF.